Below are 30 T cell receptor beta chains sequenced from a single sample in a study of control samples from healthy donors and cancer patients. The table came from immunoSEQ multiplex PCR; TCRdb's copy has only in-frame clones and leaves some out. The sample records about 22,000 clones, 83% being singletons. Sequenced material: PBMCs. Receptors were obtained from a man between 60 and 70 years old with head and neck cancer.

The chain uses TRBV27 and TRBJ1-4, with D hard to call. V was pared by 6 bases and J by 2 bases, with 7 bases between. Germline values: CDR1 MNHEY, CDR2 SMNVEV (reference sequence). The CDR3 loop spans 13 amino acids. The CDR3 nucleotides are TGTGCCAGCAGCGGACGGACTAATGAAAAACTGTTTTTT. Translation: CASSGRTNEKLFF. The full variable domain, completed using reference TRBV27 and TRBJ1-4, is EAQVTQNPRYLITVTGKKLTVTCSQNMNHEYMSWYRQDPGLGLRQIYYSMNVEVTDKGDVPEGYKVSRKEKRNFPLILESPSPNQTSLYFCASSGRTNEKLFFGSGTQLSVL.

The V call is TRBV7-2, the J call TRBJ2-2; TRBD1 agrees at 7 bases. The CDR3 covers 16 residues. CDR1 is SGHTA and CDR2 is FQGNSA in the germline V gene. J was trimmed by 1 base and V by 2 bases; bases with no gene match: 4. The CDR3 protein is CASSLYGTVNTGELFF. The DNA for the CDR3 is TGTGCCAGCAGCTTATATGGGACAGTGAACACCGGGGAGCTGTTTTTT.

The CDR3 spells CASSNSASGSTGELFF. CDR3 coding DNA: TGTGCCAGTAGTAACTCCGCGAGCGGGAGTACCGGGGAGCTGTTTTTT. The chain employs TRBV19 and TRBJ2-2, with 8 bases lining up with TRBD2. Germline trimming cut 4 bases from V and 5 bases from J; bases unmatched to any gene: 9. Germline V gene lookup returns CDR1 LNHDA and CDR2 SQIVND (reference sequence). The CDR3 consists of 16 residues.

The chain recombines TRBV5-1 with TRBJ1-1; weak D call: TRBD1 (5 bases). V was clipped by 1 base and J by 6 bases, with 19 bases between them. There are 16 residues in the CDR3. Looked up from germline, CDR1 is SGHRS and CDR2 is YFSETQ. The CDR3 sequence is CASSLWVARGNAEAFF. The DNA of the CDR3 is TGCGCCAGCAGCTTGTGGGTGGCGAGGGGAAACGCTGAAGCTTTCTTT. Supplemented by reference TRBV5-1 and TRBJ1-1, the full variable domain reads KAGVTQTPRYLIKTRGQQVTLSCSPISGHRSVSWYQQTPGQGLQFLFEYFSETQRNKGNFPGRFSGRQFSNSRSEMNVSTLELGDSALYLCASSLWVARGNAEAFFGQGTRLTVV.

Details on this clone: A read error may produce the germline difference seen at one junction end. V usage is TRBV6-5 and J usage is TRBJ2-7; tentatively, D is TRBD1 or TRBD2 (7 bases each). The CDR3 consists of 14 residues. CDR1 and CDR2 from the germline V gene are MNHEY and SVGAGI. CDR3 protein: CASSYSGGFDREEF. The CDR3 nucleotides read TGTGCCAGCAGTTACTCGGGGGGGTTTGACAGGGAGGAATTC.

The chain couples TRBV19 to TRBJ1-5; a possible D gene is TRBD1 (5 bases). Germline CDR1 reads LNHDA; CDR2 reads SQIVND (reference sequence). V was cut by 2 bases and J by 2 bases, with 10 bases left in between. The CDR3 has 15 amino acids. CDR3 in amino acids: CASSITPQGNQPQHF. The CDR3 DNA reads TGTGCCAGTAGTATAACCCCACAGGGCAATCAGCCCCAGCATTTT.

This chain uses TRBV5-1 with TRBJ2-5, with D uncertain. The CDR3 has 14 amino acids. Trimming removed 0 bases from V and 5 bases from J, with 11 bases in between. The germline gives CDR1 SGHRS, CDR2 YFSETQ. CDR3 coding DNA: TGCGCCAGCAGCTTGGAGAGGCCTGGGGAGACCCAGTACTTC. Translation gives CASSLERPGETQYF. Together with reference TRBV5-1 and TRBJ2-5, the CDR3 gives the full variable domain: KAGVTQTPRYLIKTRGQQVTLSCSPISGHRSVSWYQQTPGQGLQFLFEYFSETQRNKGNFPGRFSGRQFSNSRSEMNVSTLELGDSALYLCASSLERPGETQYFGPGTRLLVL.

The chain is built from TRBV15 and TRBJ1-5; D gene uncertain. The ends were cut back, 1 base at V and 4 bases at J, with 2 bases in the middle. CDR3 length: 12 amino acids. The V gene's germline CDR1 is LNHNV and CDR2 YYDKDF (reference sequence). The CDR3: CATSRVNQPQHF. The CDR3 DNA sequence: TGTGCCACCAGCAGAGTAAATCAGCCCCAGCATTTT.

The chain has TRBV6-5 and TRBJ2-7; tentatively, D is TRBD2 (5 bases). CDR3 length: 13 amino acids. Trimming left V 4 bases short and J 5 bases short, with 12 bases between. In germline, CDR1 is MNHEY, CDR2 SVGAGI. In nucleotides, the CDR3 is TGTGCCAGCAGTTTCGGACTTGCTAACGAGCAGTACTTC. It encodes CASSFGLANEQYF.

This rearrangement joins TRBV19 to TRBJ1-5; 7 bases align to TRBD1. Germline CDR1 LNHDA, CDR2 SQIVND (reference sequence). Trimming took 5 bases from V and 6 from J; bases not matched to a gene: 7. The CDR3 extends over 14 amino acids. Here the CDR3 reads CASSLTGRGQPQHF. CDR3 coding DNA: TGTGCCAGTAGTTTGACAGGGAGAGGTCAGCCCCAGCATTTT.

CDR3 sequence reads: CASTERGETDTQYF. The CDR3 coding sequence is TGTGCCAGCACCGAGCGGGGGGAGACAGATACGCAGTATTTT. The chain couples TRBV7-9 to TRBJ2-3, with 9 bases lining up with TRBD2. The CDR3 has 14 amino acids. Losses at the gene ends were 7 bases for V and 3 bases for J; bases not matched to a gene: 5. Germline V CDR1 and CDR2: SEHNR, FQNEAQ (reference sequence). Combining the CDR3 with reference TRBV7-9 and TRBJ2-3 gives the whole variable domain DTGVSQNPRHKITKRGQNVTFRCDPISEHNRLYWYRQTLGQGPEFLTYFQNEAQLEKSRLLSDRFSAERPKGSFSTLEIQRTEQGDSAMYLCASTERGETDTQYFGPGTRLTVL.

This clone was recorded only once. CDR3 sequence: CASSQGEGALYGYTF. The CDR3 DNA sequence: TGCGCCAGCAGCCAAGGGGAAGGGGCTCTCTATGGCTACACCTTC. The chain has TRBV4-3 and TRBJ1-2; possibly TRBD1 for D (5 bases). Deletions cut 1 base from V and 4 bases from J, with 13 bases between. The CDR3 totals 15 residues. Per the germline V gene, CDR1 is LGHNA and CDR2 is YSLEER.

CDR3: CASSPQGADGYTF. The CDR3 DNA follows: TGTGCCAGCAGTCCACAGGGGGCCGATGGCTACACCTTC. The chain links TRBV6-5 to TRBJ1-2; 9 bases agree with TRBD1. The CDR3 runs to 13 residues. J was trimmed by 6 bases and V by 5 bases; bases with no gene match: 4. Germline CDR1 reads MNHEY; CDR2 reads SVGAGI.

CDR3 region: CASSPGQTNNEKLFF. In DNA, the CDR3 is TGTGCCAGCAGCCCAGGACAGACTAATAATGAAAAACTGTTTTTT. The chain joins TRBV11-3 to TRBJ1-4; possibly TRBD1 for D (6 bases). The V and J ends lost 5 bases and 4 bases respectively, with 14 bases between them. The CDR3 extends over 15 amino acids. The germline V gene has CDR1 SGHNT and CDR2 YENEEA.

As DNA, the CDR3 is TGTGCCAGCAGTTCCCCGGGACTAGCGGAATACGAGCAGTACTTC. Residues: CASSSPGLAEYEQYF. This sequence joins TRBV28 and TRBJ2-7, with TRBD2 matching 11 bases. Trimming took 4 bases from V and 4 from J; bases not matched to a gene: 6. The germline gives CDR1 MDHEN, CDR2 SYDVKM. The CDR3 spans 15 residues.

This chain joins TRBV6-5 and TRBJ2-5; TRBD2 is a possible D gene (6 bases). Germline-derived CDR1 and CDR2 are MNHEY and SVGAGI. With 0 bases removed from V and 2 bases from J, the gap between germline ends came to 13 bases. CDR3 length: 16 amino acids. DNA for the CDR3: TGTGCCAGCAGTTACTCGGGCGGGGCTATACAAGAGACCCAGTACTTC. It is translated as CASSYSGGAIQETQYF.

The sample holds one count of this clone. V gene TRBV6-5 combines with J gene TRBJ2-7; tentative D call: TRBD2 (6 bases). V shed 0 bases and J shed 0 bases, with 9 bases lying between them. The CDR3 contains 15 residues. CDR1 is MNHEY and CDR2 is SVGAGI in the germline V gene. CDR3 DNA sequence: TGTGCCAGCAGTTACTCGCCGGGACTCTCCTACGAGCAGTACTTC. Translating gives CASSYSPGLSYEQYF.

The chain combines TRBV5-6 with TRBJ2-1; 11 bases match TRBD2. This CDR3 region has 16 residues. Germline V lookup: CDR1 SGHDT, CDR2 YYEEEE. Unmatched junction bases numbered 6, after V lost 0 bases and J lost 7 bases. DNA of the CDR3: TGTGCCAGCAGCTTGGCTAGCGGGAGGATGGGGAATGAGCAGTTCTTC. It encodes CASSLASGRMGNEQFF.

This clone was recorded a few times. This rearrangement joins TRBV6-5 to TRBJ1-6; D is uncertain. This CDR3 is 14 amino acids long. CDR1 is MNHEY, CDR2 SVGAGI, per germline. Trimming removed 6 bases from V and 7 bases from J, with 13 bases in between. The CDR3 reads CASRAGGSNSPLHF. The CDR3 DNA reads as TGTGCCAGCAGAGCCGGCGGATCCAATTCACCCCTCCACTTT.

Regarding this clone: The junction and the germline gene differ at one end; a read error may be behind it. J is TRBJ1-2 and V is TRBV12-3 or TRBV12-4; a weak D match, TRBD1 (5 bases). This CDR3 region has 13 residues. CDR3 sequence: CASSQGGNYDYTF. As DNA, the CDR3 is TGTGCCAGCAGTCAGGGAGGAAACTATGACTACACCTTC.

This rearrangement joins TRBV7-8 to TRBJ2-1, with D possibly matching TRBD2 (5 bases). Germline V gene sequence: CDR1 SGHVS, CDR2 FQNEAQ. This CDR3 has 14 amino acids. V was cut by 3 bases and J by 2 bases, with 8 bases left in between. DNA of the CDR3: TGTGCCAGCAGCTTGAGCGGAGCCTACAATGAGCAGTTCTTC. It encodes CASSLSGAYNEQFF.

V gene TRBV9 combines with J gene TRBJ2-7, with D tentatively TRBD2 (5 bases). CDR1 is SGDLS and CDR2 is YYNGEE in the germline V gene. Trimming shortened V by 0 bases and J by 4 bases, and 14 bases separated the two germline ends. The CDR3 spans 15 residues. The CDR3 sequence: CASSVAPRTEYEQYF. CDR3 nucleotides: TGTGCCAGCAGCGTAGCCCCACGGACTGAGTACGAGCAGTACTTC. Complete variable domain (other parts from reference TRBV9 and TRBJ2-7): DSGVTQTPKHLITATGQRVTLRCSPRSGDLSVYWYQQSLDQGLQFLIQYYNGEERAKGNILERFSAQQFPDLHSELNLSSLELGDSALYFCASSVAPRTEYEQYFGPGTRLTVT.

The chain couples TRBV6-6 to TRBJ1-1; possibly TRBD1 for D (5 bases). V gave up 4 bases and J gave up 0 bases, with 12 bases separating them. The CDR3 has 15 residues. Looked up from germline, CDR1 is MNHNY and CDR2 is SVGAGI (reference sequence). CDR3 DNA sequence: TGTGCCAGCAGTTCCCCGGGACTCCTGAACACTGAAGCTTTCTTT. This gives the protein CASSSPGLLNTEAFF.

This CDR3 reads CASSLDGGSNQPQHF. The DNA of the CDR3 is TGTGCCAGCAGCTTAGATGGGGGAAGCAATCAGCCCCAGCATTTT. The V gene is TRBV11-2, the J gene TRBJ1-5, with D tentatively TRBD1 (5 bases). Germline loops: CDR1 SGHAT, CDR2 FQNNGV. The germline V and J ends were trimmed by 0 bases and 1 base, with 7 bases remaining between them. This CDR3 is built from 15 residues.

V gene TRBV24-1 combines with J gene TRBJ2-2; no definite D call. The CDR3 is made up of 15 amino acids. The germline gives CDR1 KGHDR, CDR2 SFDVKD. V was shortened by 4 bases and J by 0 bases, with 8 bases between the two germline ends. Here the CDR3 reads CATSERLTNTGELFF. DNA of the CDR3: TGTGCCACCAGTGAGCGGCTAACGAACACCGGGGAGCTGTTTTTT.

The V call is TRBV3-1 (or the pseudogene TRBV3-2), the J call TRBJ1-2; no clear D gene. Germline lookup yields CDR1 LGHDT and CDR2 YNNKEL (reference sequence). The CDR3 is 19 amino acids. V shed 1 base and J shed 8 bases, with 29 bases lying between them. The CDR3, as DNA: TGTGCCAGCAGCCAAGGGCGCGTAGCTTGGGCAGGCGGGCTTGGGGGCTACACCTTC. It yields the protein CASSQGRVAWAGGLGGYTF.

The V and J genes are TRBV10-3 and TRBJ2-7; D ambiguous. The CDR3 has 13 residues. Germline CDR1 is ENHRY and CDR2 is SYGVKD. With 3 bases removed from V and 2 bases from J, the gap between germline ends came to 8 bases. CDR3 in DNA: TGTGCCATCAGTGAAGGATCTACCTACGAGCAGTACTTC. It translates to CAISEGSTYEQYF.

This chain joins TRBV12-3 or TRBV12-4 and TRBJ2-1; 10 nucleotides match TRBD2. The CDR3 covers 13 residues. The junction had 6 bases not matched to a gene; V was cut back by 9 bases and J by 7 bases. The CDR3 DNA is TGTGCCAGTCAACTAGCGGGAAGGAATGAGCAGTTCTTC. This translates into CASQLAGRNEQFF.

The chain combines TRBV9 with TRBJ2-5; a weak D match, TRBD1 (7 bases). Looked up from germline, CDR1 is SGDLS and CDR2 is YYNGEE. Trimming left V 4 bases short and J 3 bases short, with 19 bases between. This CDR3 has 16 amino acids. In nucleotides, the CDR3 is TGTGCCAGCAGCTTAGGGAGGACAGGCTTTGAAGAGACCCAGTACTTC. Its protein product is CASSLGRTGFEETQYF.

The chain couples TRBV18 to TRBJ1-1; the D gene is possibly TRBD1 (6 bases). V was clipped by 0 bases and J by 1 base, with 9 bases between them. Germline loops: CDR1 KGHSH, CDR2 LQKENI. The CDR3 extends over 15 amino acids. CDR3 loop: CASSPPKGGNTEAFF. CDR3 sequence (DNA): TGTGCCAGCTCACCACCGAAAGGGGGGAACACTGAAGCTTTCTTT.